This paragraph reports one T cell receptor beta chain. Sample time point: blood 4 weeks post-SBRT, at nephrectomy. The sample's treatment: 15 Gy SBRT to primary tumor, nephrectomy 4 weeks later. CDR3 size: 16 residues. The V gene lost 6 bases and the J gene lost 3 bases, with 18 bases spanning the gap. Per the germline V gene, CDR1 is LNHDA and CDR2 is SQIVND (reference sequence). The data derive from a study of radiation and T cells in renal cell carcinoma. Clones were sequenced by immunoSEQ multiplex PCR, and TCRdb holds only the in-frame ones, with some missing. This table holds under 200,000 clones, 88% found once.

The chain employs TRBV19 and TRBJ2-1; D ambiguous. The starting material was blood, obtained from a patient whose treatment included radiotherapy and nephrectomy. The TCR originated in a woman aged 50 to 65 with renal cell carcinoma. Here the CDR3 DNA reads TGTGCCAGTAGGGACGGCCGGACCTTACTCTACAATGAGCAGTTCTTC. It yields the protein CASRDGRTLLYNEQFF.